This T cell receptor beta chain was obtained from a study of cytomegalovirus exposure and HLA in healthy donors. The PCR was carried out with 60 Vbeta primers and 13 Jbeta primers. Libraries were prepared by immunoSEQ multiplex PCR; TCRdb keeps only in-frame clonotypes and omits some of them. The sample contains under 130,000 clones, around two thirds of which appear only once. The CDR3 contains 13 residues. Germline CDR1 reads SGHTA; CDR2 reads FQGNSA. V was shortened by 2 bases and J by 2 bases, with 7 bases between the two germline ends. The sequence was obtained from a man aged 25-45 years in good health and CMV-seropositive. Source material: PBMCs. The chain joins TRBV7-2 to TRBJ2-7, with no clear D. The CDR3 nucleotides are TGTGCCAGCAGCTTATTTACTACCTACGAGCAGTACTTC. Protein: CASSLFTTYEQYF.